The 8 T cell receptor beta chains presented below share a single source sample, sequenced in a study of blood T cells in healthy people across ages. It was with a sample-barcoded 5' primer and a J-beta primer mix that a second PCR of roughly 7 to 12 cycles was run. A single record per CDR3 protein comes from TCRdb applying MiXCR to the 5' RACE reads. The data show under 950,000 distinct CDR3 sequences, about 20% seen once. Sequencing was done on a sample of blood. The receptors stem from a man aged 65 to 79 in good health.

V usage is TRBV7-2 and J usage is TRBJ1-2, with D uncertain. The CDR3 runs 14 residues. Trimming took off 5 bases at V and 7 bases at J, with 17 bases between the two ends. CDR1 SGHTA and CDR2 FQGNSA come from the germline V gene. The CDR3 protein is CASSPQTEPGGYTF. The CDR3 coding sequence is TGTGCCAGCAGCCCCCAGACGGAGCCAGGTGGCTACACCTTC.

This chain links TRBV23-1 with TRBJ2-7; D may be TRBD1 (6 bases). TRBV23-1 is an ORF for which the function is uncertain. This CDR3 has 15 residues. V dropped 3 bases and J dropped 9 bases, with 21 bases sitting between them. The CDR3 protein is CASSQQQTGRSGQYF. As DNA, the CDR3 is TGCGCCAGCAGTCAGCAACAAACAGGGCGGAGTGGGCAGTACTTC.

The V and J genes are TRBV5-4 and TRBJ1-1; TRBD1 aligns across 7 bases. V was pared by 2 bases and J by 5 bases, with 9 bases of the junction left unmatched. This CDR3 region has 15 residues. Germline-derived CDR1 and CDR2 are SGHNT and YYREEE (reference sequence). CDR3: CASSFGGRGETEAFF. Here the CDR3 DNA reads TGTGCCAGCAGCTTTGGTGGCAGGGGGGAAACTGAAGCTTTCTTT.

This sequence joins TRBV7-9 and TRBJ2-2; D remains ambiguous. The CDR3 length is 13 residues. CDR1 and CDR2 (germline): SEHNR, FQNEAQ (reference sequence). The germline V and J ends were trimmed by 6 bases and 4 bases, with 9 bases remaining between them. The CDR3 reads CASSPPVTGELFF. The CDR3 nucleotides are TGTGCCAGCAGTCCCCCTGTCACCGGGGAGCTGTTTTTT. The full variable domain, completed using reference TRBV7-9 and TRBJ2-2, is DTGVSQNPRHKITKRGQNVTFRCDPISEHNRLYWYRQTLGQGPEFLTYFQNEAQLEKSRLLSDRFSAERPKGSFSTLEIQRTEQGDSAMYLCASSPPVTGELFFGEGSRLTVL.

This clonotype was counted only a few times. This sequence joins TRBV21-1 and TRBJ2-1. TRBV21-1 is tagged as a pseudogene. The CDR3 contains 17 residues. The CDR3 protein is CASSADLLRKSYNEQFF. The CDR3 region has the DNA TGTGCCAGCAGCGCCGACCTATTGAGAAAGTCCTACAATGAGCAGTTCTTC.

This clonotype was detected a few times. The chain joins TRBV5-1 to TRBJ2-1; 8 nucleotides align to TRBD2. The CDR3 length is 16 residues. Germline V lookup: CDR1 SGHRS, CDR2 YFSETQ. The J segment lost 4 bases and the V segment lost 1 base, leaving 7 bases of the junction unmatched. DNA for the CDR3: TGCGCCAGCAGCTTGCCACTAGCGGCCATTTACAATGAGCAGTTCTTC. Protein: CASSLPLAAIYNEQFF.

This clonotype was counted a few times. The rearrangement joins TRBV4-1 to TRBJ1-5; D not certain. Trimming took 1 base from V and 4 from J, leaving 14 bases between them. The CDR3 loop spans 16 amino acids. Germline V gene data show CDR1 as MGHRA and CDR2 as YSYEKL. The CDR3 DNA follows: TGCGCCAGCAGCCAAGGTCCAGGCGGAATTAATCAGCCCCAGCATTTT. It encodes CASSQGPGGINQPQHF.

The genes are TRBV29-1 and TRBJ2-2; D not resolved. The CDR3 runs 12 residues. V was clipped by 7 bases and J by 8 bases, with 14 bases between them. Germline assignment: CDR1 SQVTM and CDR2 ANQGSEA. CDR3 residues: CSGQDLQGELFF. The CDR3 DNA follows: TGCAGCGGGCAGGACCTTCAGGGGGAGCTGTTTTTT.